This T cell receptor beta chain originates from a study of Ad26.COV2.S vaccination and SARS-CoV-2 variants. Study-wide context: Ad26.COV2.S, an intramuscular injection, was given once or twice 56 days apart. Study results and caveats: Similar non-spike TCR breadth was observed in recipients of vaccine and of placebo. The study found higher spike-specific TCR breadth in vaccine than placebo recipients. Total T cell responses were possibly underestimated by TCR breadth and depth analyses.

Treatment in this sample: about 20 received Ad26.COV2.S at low or high dose, single or two shots; 5 received placebo; per-sample allocation not given. Samples were taken on day 63 after the first vaccine or placebo injection. Remarks on this clone: Antigen specificity is unknown.

Assay: immunoSEQ multiplex PCR; the TCRdb copy retains only in-frame clones and omits some. This table holds a few hundred thousand clones, over 75% found once. Deletions cut 3 bases from V and 3 bases from J, with 12 bases between. Germline lookup yields CDR1 MDHEN and CDR2 SYDVKM. The CDR3 loop spans 14 amino acids. Here the sequenced sample was peripheral blood, taken in a trial of Ad26.COV2.S vaccine versus placebo. The receptor was derived from a person aged 18 to 65 who received the Ad26.COV2.S COVID-19 vaccine or a placebo. The chain is built from TRBV28 and TRBJ2-7, with D possibly called TRBD1 or TRBD2 (6 bases each). CDR3 loop: CASSFRGPYYEQYF. The CDR3 bases are TGTGCCAGCAGTTTTCGGGGGCCCTACTACGAGCAGTACTTC.